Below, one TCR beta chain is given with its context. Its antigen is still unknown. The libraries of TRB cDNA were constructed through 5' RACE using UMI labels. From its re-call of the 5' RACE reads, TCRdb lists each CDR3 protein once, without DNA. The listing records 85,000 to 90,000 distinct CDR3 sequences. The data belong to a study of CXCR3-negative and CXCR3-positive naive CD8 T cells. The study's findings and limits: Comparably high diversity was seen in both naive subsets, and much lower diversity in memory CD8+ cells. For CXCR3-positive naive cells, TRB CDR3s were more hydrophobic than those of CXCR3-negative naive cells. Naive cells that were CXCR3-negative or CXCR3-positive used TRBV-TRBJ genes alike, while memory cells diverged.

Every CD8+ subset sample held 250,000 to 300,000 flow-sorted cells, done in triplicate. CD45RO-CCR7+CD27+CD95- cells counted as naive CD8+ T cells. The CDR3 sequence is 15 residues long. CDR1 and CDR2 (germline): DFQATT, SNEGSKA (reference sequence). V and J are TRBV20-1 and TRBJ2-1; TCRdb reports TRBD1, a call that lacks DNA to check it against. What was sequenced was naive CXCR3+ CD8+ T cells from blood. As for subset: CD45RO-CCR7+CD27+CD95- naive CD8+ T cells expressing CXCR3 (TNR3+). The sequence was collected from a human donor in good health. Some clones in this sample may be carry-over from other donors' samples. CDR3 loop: CSARDPRGDYNEQFF.